This TCR beta chain was identified in a study of identical twins. The ends were cut back, 4 bases at V and 2 bases at J, with 15 bases in the middle. The germline V gene encodes CDR1 SNHLY and CDR2 FYNNEI. This CDR3 comprises 16 residues. Only healthy Caucasians were included as donors. From the 5' RACE reads, TCRdb called clonotypes with MiXCR, one entry per CDR3 protein. The data hold roughly 350,000 distinct CDR3 sequences, with about 12% observed a single time. Regarding this clonotype: Its cognate antigen is unknown.

Points from the study as a whole: For out-of-frame beta sequences, excess twin sharing was weaker. Models predicted too little out-of-frame TCR alpha sharing in monozygotic twins.

The same sample was also used in a study of yellow fever vaccine responses in identical twins.

The TCR sequence derives from a woman in her late teens or twenties in good health. The rearrangement links TRBV2 to TRBJ2-1; D might be TRBD1 or TRBD2, each matching 6 bases. Specimen: CD8+ T cells sorted from blood. The CDR3 bases are TGTGCCAGCAGTGTACCGCAGGGGAGGCCCTACAATGAGCAGTTCTTC. This gives the protein CASSVPQGRPYNEQFF.